Described below is a single T cell receptor (beta chain) sequence and its context. This entry belongs to a study of blood T cell repertoires in COVID-19. Overall study context: COVID-19 samples from acute and convalescent phases originated in the United States, Italy and Spain.

Individuals drawn from around 24 US areas were about 18 to 100 years old. Trimming shortened V by 1 base and J by 0 bases, and 9 bases separated the two germline ends. Germline V gene data show CDR1 as LGHNT and CDR2 as FRNRAP. This CDR3 contains 16 residues. Here immunoSEQ multiplex PCR was the method, and the copy in TCRdb shows in-frame clones only, minus some. The sample includes hundreds of thousands of clones, roughly nine tenths of them seen just once. The gene calls are TRBV12-5 and TRBJ2-2, with D unresolved. This sequence was found in a woman younger than 45 with acute COVID-19. Sequencing was performed on PBMCs or T cells enriched from blood (not recorded which). The CDR3 protein is CASGLGQRANTGELFF. Here the CDR3 DNA reads TGTGCTAGTGGTTTGGGGCAGCGTGCGAACACCGGGGAGCTGTTTTTT.